Below are 15 T cell receptor beta chains sequenced from a single sample in a study of blood T cells in healthy people across ages. Alongside a J-beta primer mix, a sample-barcoded 5' primer served in a second PCR lasting about 7 to 12 cycles. TCRdb passed the 5' RACE reads through MiXCR, listing each CDR3 protein once. This table holds about 640,000 distinct CDR3 sequences, roughly 58% found once. The sequencing sample was made of blood. These receptor sequences come from a man between 60 and 70 years old in good health.

V gene TRBV7-8 combines with J gene TRBJ2-7; D perhaps matches TRBD1 (5 bases). CDR1 and CDR2 from the germline V gene are SGHVS and FQNEAQ. The CDR3 is made up of 14 amino acids. V gave up 0 bases and J gave up 4 bases, with 10 bases separating them. The CDR3 DNA reads TGTGCCAGCAGCTTAGCGATCAGGGTTTACGAGCAGTACTTC. Its protein is CASSLAIRVYEQYF.

V and J are TRBV5-1 and TRBJ2-5, with D hard to call. V was cut by 3 bases and J by 0 bases, with 12 bases left in between. Germline CDR1 is SGHRS and CDR2 is YFSETQ. The CDR3 runs 15 residues. CDR3 loop: CASSSGVQYQETQYF. The CDR3 region has the DNA TGCGCCAGCAGCTCTGGAGTACAGTACCAAGAGACCCAGTACTTC.

The chain carries TRBV15 and TRBJ1-1; a possible D gene is TRBD1 (5 bases). V was pared by 5 bases and J by 0 bases, with 7 bases between. CDR1 is LNHNV, CDR2 YYDKDF, per germline (reference sequence). This CDR3 spans 13 amino acids. The CDR3 region is CATSAGLNTEAFF. The CDR3 nucleotides read TGTGCCACCAGCGCAGGGCTGAACACTGAAGCTTTCTTT.

The chain uses TRBV10-3 and TRBJ2-7; TRBD1 might be the D (5 bases). This CDR3 spans 11 amino acids. The V and J ends lost 8 bases and 7 bases respectively, with 12 bases between them. Germline V gives CDR1 ENHRY, CDR2 SYGVKD. This CDR3 reads CAIGARHEQYF. As DNA, the CDR3 is TGTGCCATCGGGGCTCGGCATGAGCAGTACTTC.

In this sample, this clonotype turned up once. The chain couples TRBV20-1 to TRBJ2-5; TRBD2 matches at 10 bases. CDR3 size: 14 residues. V dropped 2 bases and J dropped 2; count of bases not matched to a gene: 2. Germline CDR1 is DFQATT and CDR2 is SNEGSKA (reference sequence). CDR3 amino acids: CSARNSGGQETQYF. The CDR3 nucleotides read TGCAGTGCTAGAAATAGCGGGGGGCAAGAGACCCAGTACTTC.

The V and J genes are TRBV5-1 and TRBJ1-4, with D unclear. CDR3 length: 13 residues. Germline CDR1 is SGHRS and CDR2 is YFSETQ. Trimming left V 4 bases short and J 6 bases short, with 10 bases between. The CDR3 spells CASSPSRDEKLFF. CDR3 nucleotide sequence: TGCGCCAGCAGCCCTTCAAGGGATGAAAAACTGTTTTTT.

For this clonotype: Sequence at one end of the junction differs from germline and may be a read error. This chain uses TRBV6-2 or TRBV6-3 with TRBJ2-5, with TRBD2 identical over 8 bases. The CDR3 has 15 amino acids. The germline gives CDR1 MNHEY, CDR2 SVGEGT. The CDR3: CASSYGSGGQEAQYF. CDR3 nucleotide sequence: TGTGCCAGCAGTTACGGCAGCGGGGGTCAAGAGGCCCAGTACTTC.

The rearrangement joins TRBV14 to TRBJ2-7; TRBD2 might be the D (7 bases). The CDR3 sequence is 14 residues long. Germline values: CDR1 SGHDN, CDR2 FVKESK. V dropped 5 bases and J dropped 3 bases, with 14 bases sitting between them. CDR3 nucleotides: TGTGCCAGCAGCAAGGGGGGGGTCGGCTACGAGCAGTACTTC. Protein product: CASSKGGVGYEQYF.

The chain carries TRBV2 and TRBJ2-3; maybe TRBD1 (6 bases). The CDR3 length is 15 residues. Germline V gene sequence: CDR1 SNHLY, CDR2 FYNNEI. Trimming cost V 3 bases and J 4 bases, with 14 bases left between them. The CDR3 reads CASSEGRGVADTQYF. In nucleotides, the CDR3 is TGTGCCAGCAGTGAGGGCAGGGGTGTGGCAGATACGCAGTATTTT. Supplemented by reference TRBV2 and TRBJ2-3, the full variable domain reads EPEVTQTPSHQVTQMGQEVILRCVPISNHLYFYWYRQILGQKVEFLVSFYNNEISEKSEIFDDQFSVERPDGSNFTLKIRSTKLEDSAMYFCASSEGRGVADTQYFGPGTRLTVL.

This clonotype was seen only a few times. A much larger clonotype is one base distant, so this may be a read error. The chain links TRBV7-9 to TRBJ2-5; D not resolved. Trimming pared 2 bases from V and 4 bases from J, leaving 14 bases between. Per the germline V gene, CDR1 is SEHNR and CDR2 is FQNEAQ (reference sequence). There are 15 residues in the CDR3. CDR3 nucleotide sequence: TGTGCCAGCAGCTTACTTGCTAGGAACGGAGAGACCCAGTACTTC. Residues: CASSLLARNGETQYF.

This clonotype came up many times. The chain is built from TRBV18 and TRBJ2-7; D may be TRBD1 or TRBD2 (6 bases each). The CDR3 is 14 residues long. V lost 3 bases, J lost 2 bases, and 11 bases lay in between. CDR1 and CDR2 (germline): KGHSH, LQKENI. CDR3 DNA: TGTGCCAGCTCACCGGCGGGACATACCTACGAGCAGTACTTC. This sequence encodes CASSPAGHTYEQYF.

The CDR3, as DNA: TGTGCCAGCAGTTTAGGGGAGGGATTGGGAGGCTACACCTTC. Its translation is CASSLGEGLGGYTF. The chain joins TRBV12-3 or TRBV12-4 to TRBJ1-2; D unclear. This CDR3 comprises 14 residues. V shed 1 base and J shed 8 bases, with 14 bases lying between them.

The chain employs TRBV16 and TRBJ1-2; D gene uncertain. CDR3 size: 13 residues. Germline V gives CDR1 KGHSY, CDR2 FQNENV. Trimming pared 2 bases from V and 3 bases from J, leaving 7 bases between. CDR3 in DNA: TGTGCCAGCAGCCAAGGTAGCTACTATGGCTACACCTTC. It is translated as CASSQGSYYGYTF.

The chain has TRBV7-9 and TRBJ1-4; 9 bases are shared with TRBD1. V lost 5 bases and J lost 5; bases outside the gene matches: 6. CDR1 is SEHNR and CDR2 is FQNEAQ in the germline V gene (reference sequence). The CDR3 is made up of 15 amino acids. Written as DNA, the CDR3 is TGTGCCAGCAGCCGACAGGGGGAGCTAAATGAAAAACTGTTTTTT. Translated, it gives CASSRQGELNEKLFF.

This rearrangement joins TRBV6-5 to TRBJ1-2; 7 bases are shared with TRBD1. CDR1 is MNHEY and CDR2 is SVGAGI in the germline V gene. The trim removed 5 bases at V and 1 base at J, leaving 7 bases unmatched. This CDR3 has 15 residues. For the CDR3, the DNA is TGTGCCAGCAGTCGACAGGGCCGGAGTAACTATGGCTACACCTTC. Translating gives CASSRQGRSNYGYTF.